This T cell receptor (beta chain) was retrieved from a study of CD4 and CD8 cells across lung adenocarcinoma regions. Localized lung adenocarcinoma, a non-small cell lung cancer, affected the donors. This clonotype occurred many times. TCRdb ran MiXCR on the PCR reads and lists one entry per CDR3 protein. The sample yields approximately 8,800 distinct CDR3 sequences, about 56% seen once. V was cut by 5 bases and J by 0 bases, with 10 bases left in between. The CDR3 contains 14 residues. Germline CDR1 reads MNHNS; CDR2 reads SASEGT. The receptor comes from a female donor with lung adenocarcinoma. The CD4 and CD8 labels of this study may be unreliable. The sample consisted of CD8+ T cells from the center of a lung tumor. V and J are TRBV6-1 and TRBJ1-2; tentatively, D is TRBD1 (6 bases). The CDR3 sequence is CASSPGQPNYGYTF. CDR3 bases: TGTGCCAGCAGTCCTGGACAGCCTAACTATGGCTACACCTTC.